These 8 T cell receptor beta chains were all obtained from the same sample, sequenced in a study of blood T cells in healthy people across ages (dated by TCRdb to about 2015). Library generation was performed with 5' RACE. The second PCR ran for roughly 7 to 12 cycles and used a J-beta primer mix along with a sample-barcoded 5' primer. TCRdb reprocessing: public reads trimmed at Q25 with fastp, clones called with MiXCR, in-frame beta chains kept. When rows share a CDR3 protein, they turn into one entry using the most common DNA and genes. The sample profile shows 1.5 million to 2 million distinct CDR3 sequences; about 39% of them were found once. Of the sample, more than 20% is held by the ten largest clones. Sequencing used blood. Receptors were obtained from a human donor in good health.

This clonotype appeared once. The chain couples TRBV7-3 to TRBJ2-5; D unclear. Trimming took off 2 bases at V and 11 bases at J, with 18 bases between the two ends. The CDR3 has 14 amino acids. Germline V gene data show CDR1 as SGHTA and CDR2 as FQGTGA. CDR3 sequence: CASSLRSGYHKQYF. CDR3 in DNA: TGTGCCAGCAGCTTACGGTCCGGGTATCACAAGCAGTACTTC.

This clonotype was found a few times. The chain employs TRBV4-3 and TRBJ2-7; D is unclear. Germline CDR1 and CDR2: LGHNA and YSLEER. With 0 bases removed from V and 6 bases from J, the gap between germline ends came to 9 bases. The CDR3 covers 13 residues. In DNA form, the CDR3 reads TGCGCCAGCAGCCAAGATTTGCGCGCCGAGCAGTACTTC. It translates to CASSQDLRAEQYF.

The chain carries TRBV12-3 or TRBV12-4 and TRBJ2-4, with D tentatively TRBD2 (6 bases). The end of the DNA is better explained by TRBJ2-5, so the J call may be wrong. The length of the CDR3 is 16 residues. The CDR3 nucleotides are TGTGCCAGCAGTCAGGAGGGGACGGGCAGGCGGGAGACCCAGTACTTC. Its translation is CASSQEGTGRRETQYF.

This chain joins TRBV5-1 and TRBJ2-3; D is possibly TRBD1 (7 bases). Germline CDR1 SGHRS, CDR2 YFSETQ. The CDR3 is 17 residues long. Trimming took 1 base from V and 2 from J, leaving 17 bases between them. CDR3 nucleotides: TGCGCCAGCAGCTTGCGGGGGACCGGGACAGACACAGATACGCAGTATTTT. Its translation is CASSLRGTGTDTDTQYF.

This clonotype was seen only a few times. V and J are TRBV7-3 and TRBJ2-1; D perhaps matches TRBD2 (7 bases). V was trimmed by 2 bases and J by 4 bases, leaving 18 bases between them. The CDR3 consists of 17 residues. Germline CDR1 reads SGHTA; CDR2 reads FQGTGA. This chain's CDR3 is CASSLLPGGSSYNEQFF. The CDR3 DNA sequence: TGTGCCAGCAGCTTATTACCGGGGGGCAGTTCTTACAATGAGCAGTTCTTC.

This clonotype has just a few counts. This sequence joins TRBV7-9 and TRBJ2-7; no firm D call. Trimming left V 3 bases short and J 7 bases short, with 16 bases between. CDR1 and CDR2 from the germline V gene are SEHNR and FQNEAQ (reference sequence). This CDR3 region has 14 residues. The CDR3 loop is CASSFVELWGEQYF. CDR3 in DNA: TGTGCCAGCAGCTTCGTAGAGCTTTGGGGTGAGCAGTACTTC.

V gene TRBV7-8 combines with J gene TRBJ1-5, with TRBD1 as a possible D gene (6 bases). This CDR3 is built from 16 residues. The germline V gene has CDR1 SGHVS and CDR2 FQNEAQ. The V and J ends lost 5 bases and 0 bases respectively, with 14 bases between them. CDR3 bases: TGTGCCAGCAGCCGAACAGGGTCTCTTAGCAATCAGCCCCAGCATTTT. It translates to CASSRTGSLSNQPQHF.

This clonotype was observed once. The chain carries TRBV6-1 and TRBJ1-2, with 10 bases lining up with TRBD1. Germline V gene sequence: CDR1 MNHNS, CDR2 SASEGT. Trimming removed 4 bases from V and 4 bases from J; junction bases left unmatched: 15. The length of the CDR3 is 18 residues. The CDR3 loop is CASSAHDRGRNRIYGYTF. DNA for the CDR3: TGTGCCAGCAGTGCCCATGACAGGGGGCGAAACAGGATCTATGGCTACACCTTC.